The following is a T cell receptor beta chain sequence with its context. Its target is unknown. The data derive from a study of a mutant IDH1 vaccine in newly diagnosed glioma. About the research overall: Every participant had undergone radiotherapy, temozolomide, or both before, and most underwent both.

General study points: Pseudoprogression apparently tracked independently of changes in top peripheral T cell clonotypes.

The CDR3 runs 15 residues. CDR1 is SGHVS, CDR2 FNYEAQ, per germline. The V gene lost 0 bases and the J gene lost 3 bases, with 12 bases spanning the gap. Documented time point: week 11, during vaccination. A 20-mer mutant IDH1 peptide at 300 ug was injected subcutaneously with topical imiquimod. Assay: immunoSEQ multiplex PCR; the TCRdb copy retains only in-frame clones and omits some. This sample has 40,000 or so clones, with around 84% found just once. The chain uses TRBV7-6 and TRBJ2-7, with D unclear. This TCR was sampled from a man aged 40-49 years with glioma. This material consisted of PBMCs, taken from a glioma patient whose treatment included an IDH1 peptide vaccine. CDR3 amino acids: CASSLAPSENYEQYF. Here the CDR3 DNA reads TGTGCCAGCAGCTTAGCGCCGTCAGAAAACTACGAGCAGTACTTC.